Here is one T cell receptor beta chain with its context. Authors' analysis steps: Reference gene primers were amplified, and this amplification served to estimate nucleated cell counts. TCRdb's copy holds only in-frame clones and misses some; the assay was immunoSEQ multiplex PCR. D and trimming come from the DNA, and the V and J calls and clone size come from that table. The table has about 160,000 clones, around 74% seen once. The germline CDR1 and CDR2 sequences are LGHNA and YSLEER. This CDR3 has 20 amino acids. V lost 2 bases to trimming and J lost 5 bases; unmatched junction nucleotides: 18. The sample is drawn from a study of blood T cell repertoires in COVID-19. Across the study: Italy, Spain and the United States were the sources of the convalescent and acute COVID-19 samples. Sources were T cells, B-cell-depleted T cells, or PBMCs; the material itself was cDNA or gDNA.

The sequenced material came from peripheral blood. V and J are TRBV4-3 and TRBJ1-6; 7 bases align to TRBD1. The source is an elderly woman with acute or convalescent COVID-19. This chain's CDR3 is CASSQFKGQTQRWDNSPLHF. The CDR3 DNA is TGCGCCAGCAGCCAATTCAAGGGACAGACGCAACGGTGGGATAATTCACCCCTCCACTTT.